This T cell receptor beta chain comes out of a study of blood T cell repertoires in COVID-19. Study context: Both acute and convalescent COVID-19 samples were obtained from the United States, Italy and Spain. PBMCs, B-cell-depleted T cells, or T cells were the source of the cDNA or gDNA that made up the material.

The assay was immunoSEQ multiplex PCR, and TCRdb's table has in-frame clones only and misses some. Of 240,000 or so clones listed, around nine tenths are singletons. The participants were between about 18 and 100 years old and came from under 25 US areas. Trimming cost V 6 bases and J 8 bases, with 19 bases left between them. CDR1 and CDR2 (germline): SEHNR, FQNEAQ (reference sequence). The CDR3 length is 14 residues. Sequenced material: PBMCs or T cells enriched from blood (not recorded which). This TCR was sampled from a man aged 35 to 55 who had recovered from COVID-19. The chain carries TRBV7-9 and TRBJ1-1, with D possibly matching TRBD1 (5 bases). The DNA for the CDR3 is TGTGCCAGCAGACTTTCGGGGGGACCGCACGAAGCTTTCTTT. This encodes CASRLSGGPHEAFF.